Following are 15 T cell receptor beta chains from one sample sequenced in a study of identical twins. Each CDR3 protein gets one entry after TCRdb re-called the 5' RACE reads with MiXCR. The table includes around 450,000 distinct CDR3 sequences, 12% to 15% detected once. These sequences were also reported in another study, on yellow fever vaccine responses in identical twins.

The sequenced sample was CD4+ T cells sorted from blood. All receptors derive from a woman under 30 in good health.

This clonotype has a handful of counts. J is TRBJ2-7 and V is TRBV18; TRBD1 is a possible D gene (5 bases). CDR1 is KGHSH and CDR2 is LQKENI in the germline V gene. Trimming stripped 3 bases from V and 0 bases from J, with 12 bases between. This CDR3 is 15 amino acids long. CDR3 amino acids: CASSPSQVSSYEQYF. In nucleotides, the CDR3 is TGTGCCAGCTCACCGTCACAGGTTAGCTCCTACGAGCAGTACTTC.

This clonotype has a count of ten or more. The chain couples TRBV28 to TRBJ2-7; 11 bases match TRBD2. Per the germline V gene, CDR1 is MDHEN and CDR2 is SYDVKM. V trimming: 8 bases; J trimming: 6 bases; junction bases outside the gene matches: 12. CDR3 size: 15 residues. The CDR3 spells CASCTSGSYLGEQYF. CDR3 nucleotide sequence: TGTGCCAGCTGTACTAGCGGGAGTTACCTTGGCGAGCAGTACTTC.

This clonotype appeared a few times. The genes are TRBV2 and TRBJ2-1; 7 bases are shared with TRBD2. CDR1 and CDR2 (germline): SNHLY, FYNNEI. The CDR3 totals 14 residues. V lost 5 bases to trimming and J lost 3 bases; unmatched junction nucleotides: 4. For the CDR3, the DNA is TGTGCCAGCAGTCTAGCGGCTATCTACAATGAGCAGTTCTTC. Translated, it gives CASSLAAIYNEQFF.

The CDR3 DNA is TGTGCCAGCAGTGAAGCCTTTCGGGGGAATCAGCCCCAGCATTTT. It encodes CASSEAFRGNQPQHF. The chain carries TRBV6-1 and TRBJ1-5; maybe TRBD1 (5 bases). Trimming removed 0 bases at V and 4 bases at J, with 10 bases between. The CDR3 totals 15 residues. Looked up from germline, CDR1 is MNHNS and CDR2 is SASEGT.

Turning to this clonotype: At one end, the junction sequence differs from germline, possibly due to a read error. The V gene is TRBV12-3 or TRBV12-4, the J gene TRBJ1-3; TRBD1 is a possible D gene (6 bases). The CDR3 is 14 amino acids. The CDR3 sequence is CASGQGQFGNSIYF. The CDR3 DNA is TGTGCCAGCGGCCAGGGGCAATTTGGAAACTCCATATATTTT.

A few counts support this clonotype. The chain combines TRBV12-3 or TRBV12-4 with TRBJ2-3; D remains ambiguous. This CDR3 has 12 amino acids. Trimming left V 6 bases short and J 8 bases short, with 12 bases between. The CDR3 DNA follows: TGTGCCAGCAGGGCCGACCTTGTTACGCAGTATTTT. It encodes CASRADLVTQYF.

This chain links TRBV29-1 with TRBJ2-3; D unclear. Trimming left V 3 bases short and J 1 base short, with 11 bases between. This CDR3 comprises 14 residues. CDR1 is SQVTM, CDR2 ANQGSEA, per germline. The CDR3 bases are TGCAGCGTTGATCTAGTCAGAGGCACAGATACGCAGTATTTT. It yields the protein CSVDLVRGTDTQYF.

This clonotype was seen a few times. The CDR3 reads CATHRRDYKYEQYF. The CDR3 DNA is TGCGCCACCCACCGCCGGGACTACAAATACGAGCAGTACTTC. This chain links TRBV10-1 with TRBJ2-7; 7 bases are a match to TRBD2. The CDR3 covers 14 residues. V lost 10 bases, J lost 4 bases, and 13 bases stayed unmatched. Germline lookup yields CDR1 WNHNN and CDR2 SYGVQD (reference sequence).

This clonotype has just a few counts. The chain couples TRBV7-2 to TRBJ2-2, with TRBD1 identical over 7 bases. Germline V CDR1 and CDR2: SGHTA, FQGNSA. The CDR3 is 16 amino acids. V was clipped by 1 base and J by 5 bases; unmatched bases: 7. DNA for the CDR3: TGTGCCAGCAGCTTAGGGACAGGAAGGGGGACCGGGGAGCTGTTTTTT. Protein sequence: CASSLGTGRGTGELFF. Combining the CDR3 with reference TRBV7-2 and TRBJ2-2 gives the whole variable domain GAGVSQSPSNKVTEKGKDVELRCDPISGHTALYWYRQSLGQGLEFLIYFQGNSAPDKSGLPSDRFSAERTGGSVSTLTIQRTQQEDSAVYLCASSLGTGRGTGELFFGEGSRLTVL.

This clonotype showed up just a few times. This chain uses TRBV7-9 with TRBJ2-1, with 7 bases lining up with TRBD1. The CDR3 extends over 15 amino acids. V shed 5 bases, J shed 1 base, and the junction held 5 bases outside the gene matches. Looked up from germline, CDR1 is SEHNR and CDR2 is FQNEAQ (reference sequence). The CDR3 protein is CASSPQGVSYNEQFF. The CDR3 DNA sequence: TGTGCCAGCAGCCCCCAGGGGGTTTCCTACAATGAGCAGTTCTTC.

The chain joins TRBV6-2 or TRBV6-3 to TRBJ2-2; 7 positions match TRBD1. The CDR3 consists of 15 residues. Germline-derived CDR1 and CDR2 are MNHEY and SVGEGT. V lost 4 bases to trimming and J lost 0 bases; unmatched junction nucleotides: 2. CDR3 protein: CASSLQGTNTGELFF. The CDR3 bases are TGTGCCAGCAGTTTACAGGGGACGAACACCGGGGAGCTGTTTTTT.

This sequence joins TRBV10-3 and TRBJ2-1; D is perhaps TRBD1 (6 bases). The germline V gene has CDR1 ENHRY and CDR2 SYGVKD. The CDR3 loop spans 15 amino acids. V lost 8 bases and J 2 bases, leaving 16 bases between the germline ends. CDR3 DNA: TGTGCCATCCGGGACACCGTCCAGCCCTACAATGAGCAGTTCTTC. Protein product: CAIRDTVQPYNEQFF.

CDR3 residues: CASSISTGELFF. In DNA form, the CDR3 reads TGTGCCAGCAGCATTAGCACCGGGGAGCTGTTTTTT. The chain links TRBV11-2 to TRBJ2-2; D gene unclear. The CDR3 extends over 12 amino acids. The ends were cut back, 5 bases at V and 4 bases at J, with 5 bases in the middle. The germline gives CDR1 SGHAT, CDR2 FQNNGV.

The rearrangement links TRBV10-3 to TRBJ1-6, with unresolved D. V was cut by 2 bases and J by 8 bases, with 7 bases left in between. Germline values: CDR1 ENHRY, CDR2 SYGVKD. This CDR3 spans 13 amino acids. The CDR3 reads CAISEAGYSPLHF. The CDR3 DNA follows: TGTGCCATCAGTGAGGCTGGATATTCACCCCTCCACTTT.

This CDR3 is CASSPDGNEQYF. Written as DNA, the CDR3 is TGTGCCAGCAGCCCGGACGGAAACGAGCAGTACTTC. The genes are TRBV11-3 and TRBJ2-7; no reliable D call. This CDR3 spans 12 amino acids. Between the trimmed V and J ends, which lost 5 bases and 5 bases, there was a span of 10 bases. In germline, CDR1 is SGHNT, CDR2 YENEEA.